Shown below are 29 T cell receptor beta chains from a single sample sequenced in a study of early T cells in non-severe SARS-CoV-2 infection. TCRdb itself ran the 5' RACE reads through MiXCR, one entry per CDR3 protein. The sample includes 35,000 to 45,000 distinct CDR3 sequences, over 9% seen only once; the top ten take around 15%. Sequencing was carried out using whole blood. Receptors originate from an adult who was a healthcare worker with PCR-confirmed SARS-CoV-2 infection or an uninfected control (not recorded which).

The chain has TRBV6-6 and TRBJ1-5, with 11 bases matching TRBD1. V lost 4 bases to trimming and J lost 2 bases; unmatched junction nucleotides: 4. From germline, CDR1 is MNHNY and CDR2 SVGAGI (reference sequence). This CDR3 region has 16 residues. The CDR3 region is CASSFRTGGGNQPQHF. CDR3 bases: TGTGCCAGCAGTTTTCGGACAGGGGGCGGCAATCAGCCCCAGCATTTT.

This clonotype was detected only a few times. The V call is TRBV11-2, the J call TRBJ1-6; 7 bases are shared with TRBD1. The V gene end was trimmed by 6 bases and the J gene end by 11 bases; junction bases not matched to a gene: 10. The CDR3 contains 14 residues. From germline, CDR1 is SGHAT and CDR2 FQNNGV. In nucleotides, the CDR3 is TGTGCCAGCAGGCCTACAGGGGTGGGGACACCCCTCCACTTT. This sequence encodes CASRPTGVGTPLHF.

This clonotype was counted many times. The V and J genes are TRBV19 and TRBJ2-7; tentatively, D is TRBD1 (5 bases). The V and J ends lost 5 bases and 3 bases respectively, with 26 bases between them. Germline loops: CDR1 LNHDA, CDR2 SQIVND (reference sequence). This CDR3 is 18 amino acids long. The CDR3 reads CASSGVDSPPSGIYEQYF. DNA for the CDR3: TGTGCCAGTAGTGGGGTTGACAGCCCCCCTTCAGGAATCTACGAGCAGTACTTC.

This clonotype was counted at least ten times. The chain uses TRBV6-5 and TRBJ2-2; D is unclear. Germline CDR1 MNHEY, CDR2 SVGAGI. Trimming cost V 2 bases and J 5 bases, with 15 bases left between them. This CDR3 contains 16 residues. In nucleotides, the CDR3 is TGTGCCAGCAGTTACGCCCTACTCCCTTATACCGGGGAGCTGTTTTTT. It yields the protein CASSYALLPYTGELFF.

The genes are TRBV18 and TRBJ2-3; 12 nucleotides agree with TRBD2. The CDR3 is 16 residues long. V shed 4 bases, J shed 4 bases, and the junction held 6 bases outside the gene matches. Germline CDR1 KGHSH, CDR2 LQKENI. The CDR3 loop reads CASSLKTSGSADTQYF. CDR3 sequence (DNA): TGTGCCAGCTCACTAAAGACTAGCGGGAGTGCAGATACGCAGTATTTT. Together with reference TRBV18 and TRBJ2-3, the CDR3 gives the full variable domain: NAGVMQNPRHLVRRRGQEARLRCSPMKGHSHVYWYRQLPEEGLKFMVYLQKENIIDESGMPKERFSAEFPKEGPSILRIQQVVRGDSAAYFCASSLKTSGSADTQYFGPGTRLTVL.

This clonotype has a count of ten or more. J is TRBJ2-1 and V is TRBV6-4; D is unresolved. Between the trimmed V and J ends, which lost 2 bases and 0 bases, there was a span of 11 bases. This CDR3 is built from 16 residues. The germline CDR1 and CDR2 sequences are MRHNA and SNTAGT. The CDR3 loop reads CASSDDSQSSYNEQFF. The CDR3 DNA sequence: TGTGCCAGCAGTGACGATAGCCAGAGCTCCTACAATGAGCAGTTCTTC.

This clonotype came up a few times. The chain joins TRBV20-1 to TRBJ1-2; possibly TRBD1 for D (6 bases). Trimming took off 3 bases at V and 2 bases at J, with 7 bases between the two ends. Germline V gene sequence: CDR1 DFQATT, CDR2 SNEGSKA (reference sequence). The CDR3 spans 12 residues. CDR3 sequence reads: CSASQGNYGYTF. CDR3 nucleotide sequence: TGCAGTGCTAGCCAGGGGAACTATGGCTACACCTTC.

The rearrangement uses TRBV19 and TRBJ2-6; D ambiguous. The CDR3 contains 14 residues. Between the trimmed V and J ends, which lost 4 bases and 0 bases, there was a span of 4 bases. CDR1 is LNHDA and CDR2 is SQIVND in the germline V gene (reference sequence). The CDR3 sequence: CASSNSSGANVLTF. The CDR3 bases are TGTGCCAGTAGTAACTCCTCTGGGGCCAACGTCCTGACTTTC.

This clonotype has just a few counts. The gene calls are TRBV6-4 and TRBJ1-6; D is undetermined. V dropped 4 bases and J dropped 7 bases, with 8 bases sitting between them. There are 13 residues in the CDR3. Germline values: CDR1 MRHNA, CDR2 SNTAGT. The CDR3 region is CASSVQENSPLHF. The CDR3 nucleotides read TGTGCCAGCAGTGTTCAGGAGAATTCACCCCTCCACTTT.

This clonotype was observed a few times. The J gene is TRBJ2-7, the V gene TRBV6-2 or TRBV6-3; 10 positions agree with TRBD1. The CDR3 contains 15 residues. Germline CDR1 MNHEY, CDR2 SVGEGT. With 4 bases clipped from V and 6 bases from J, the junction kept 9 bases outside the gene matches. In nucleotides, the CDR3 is TGTGCCAGCAGTTGGTCGGGACAGGGGTTCCCCGAGCAGTACTTC. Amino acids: CASSWSGQGFPEQYF.

The CDR3 loop is CASSQLGTGGAETQYF. The CDR3 DNA reads TGTGCCAGCAGCCAATTAGGGACAGGGGGAGCAGAGACCCAGTACTTC. The rearrangement uses TRBV7-2 and TRBJ2-5, with TRBD1 matching over 11 bases. The CDR3 is 16 residues long. The V and J ends lost 5 bases and 4 bases, in that order; junction bases with no gene match: 9. Germline lookup yields CDR1 SGHTA and CDR2 FQGNSA.

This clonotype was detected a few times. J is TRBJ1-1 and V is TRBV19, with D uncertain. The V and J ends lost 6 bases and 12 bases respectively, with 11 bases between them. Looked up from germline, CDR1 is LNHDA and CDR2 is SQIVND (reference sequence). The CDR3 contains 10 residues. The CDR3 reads CASSQGVSFF. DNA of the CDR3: TGTGCCAGTAGCCAAGGAGTATCTTTCTTT.

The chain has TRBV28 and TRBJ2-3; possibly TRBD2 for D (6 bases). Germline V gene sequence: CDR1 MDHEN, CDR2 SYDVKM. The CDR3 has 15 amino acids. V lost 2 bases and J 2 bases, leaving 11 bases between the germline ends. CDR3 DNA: TGTGCCAGCAGTTTACAGCGGGTCATCACAGATACGCAGTATTTT. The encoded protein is CASSLQRVITDTQYF.

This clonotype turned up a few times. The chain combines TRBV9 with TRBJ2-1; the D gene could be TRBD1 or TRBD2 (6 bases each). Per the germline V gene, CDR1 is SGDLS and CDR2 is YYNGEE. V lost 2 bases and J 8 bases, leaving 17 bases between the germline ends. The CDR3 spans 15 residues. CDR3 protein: CASSVGGGHRDEQFF. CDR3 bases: TGTGCCAGCAGCGTCGGCGGAGGGCACAGGGATGAGCAGTTCTTC.

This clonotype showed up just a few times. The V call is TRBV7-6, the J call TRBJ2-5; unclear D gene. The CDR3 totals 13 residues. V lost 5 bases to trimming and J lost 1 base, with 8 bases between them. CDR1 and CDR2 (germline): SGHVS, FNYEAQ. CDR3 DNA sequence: TGTGCCAGCAGCCCGACTTCCCAAGAGACCCAGTACTTC. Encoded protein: CASSPTSQETQYF.

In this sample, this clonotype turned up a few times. The CDR3 DNA is TGTGCCAGCAGCCCAGACAGGGACTATGGCTACACCTTC. Its translation: CASSPDRDYGYTF. The chain joins TRBV4-2 to TRBJ1-2; 7 nucleotides match TRBD1. Trimming cost V 4 bases and J 3 bases; bases outside gene matches: 2. CDR1 LGHNA and CDR2 YNFKEQ come from the germline V gene. CDR3 size: 13 residues.

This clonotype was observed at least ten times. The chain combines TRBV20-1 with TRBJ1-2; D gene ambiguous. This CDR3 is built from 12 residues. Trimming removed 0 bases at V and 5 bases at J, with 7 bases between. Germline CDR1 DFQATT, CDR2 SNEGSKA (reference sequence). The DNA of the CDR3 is TGCAGTGCTAGAGAAGAAATTTATGGCTACACCTTC. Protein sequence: CSAREEIYGYTF.

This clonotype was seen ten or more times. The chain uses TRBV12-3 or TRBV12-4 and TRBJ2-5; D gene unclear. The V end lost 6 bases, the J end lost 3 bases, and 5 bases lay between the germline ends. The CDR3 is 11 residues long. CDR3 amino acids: CASSQEETQYF. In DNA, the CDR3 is TGTGCCAGCAGCCAGGAAGAGACCCAGTACTTC.

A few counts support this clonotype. The CDR3 reads CASGFQYNEQFF. The CDR3 DNA is TGTGCTAGTGGTTTTCAGTACAATGAGCAGTTCTTC. The chain couples TRBV12-5 to TRBJ2-1; D call uncertain. V was pared by 3 bases and J by 4 bases, with 4 bases between. CDR1 LGHNT and CDR2 FRNRAP come from the germline V gene. The CDR3 is 12 amino acids.

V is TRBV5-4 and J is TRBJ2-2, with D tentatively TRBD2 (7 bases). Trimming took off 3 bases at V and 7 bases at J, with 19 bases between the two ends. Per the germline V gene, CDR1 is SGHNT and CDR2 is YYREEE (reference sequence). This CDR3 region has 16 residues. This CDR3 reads CASSSIGGLIVGELFF. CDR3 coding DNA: TGTGCCAGCAGCTCCATCGGGGGGCTTATCGTCGGGGAGCTGTTTTTT.

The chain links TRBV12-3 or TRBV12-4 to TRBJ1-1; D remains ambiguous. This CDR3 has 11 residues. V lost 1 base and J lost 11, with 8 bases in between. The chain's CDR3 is CASSLDVNAFF. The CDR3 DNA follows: TGTGCCAGCAGTTTAGACGTCAACGCTTTCTTT.

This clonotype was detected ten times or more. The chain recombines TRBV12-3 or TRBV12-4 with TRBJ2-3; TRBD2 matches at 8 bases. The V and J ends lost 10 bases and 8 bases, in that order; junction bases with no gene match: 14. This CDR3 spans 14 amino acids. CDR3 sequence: CATRGGLNLPTQYF. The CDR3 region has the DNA TGTGCCACCCGGGGGGGCCTAAACCTCCCTACGCAGTATTTT.

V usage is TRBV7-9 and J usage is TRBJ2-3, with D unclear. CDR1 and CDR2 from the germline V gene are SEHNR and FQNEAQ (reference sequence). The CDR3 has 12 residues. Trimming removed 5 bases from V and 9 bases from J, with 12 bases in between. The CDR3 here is CASSQTRETQYF. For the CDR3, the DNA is TGTGCCAGCAGCCAGACCCGCGAGACGCAGTATTTT. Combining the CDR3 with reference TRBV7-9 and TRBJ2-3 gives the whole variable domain DTGVSQNPRHKITKRGQNVTFRCDPISEHNRLYWYRQTLGQGPEFLTYFQNEAQLEKSRLLSDRFSAERPKGSFSTLEIQRTEQGDSAMYLCASSQTRETQYFGPGTRLTVL.

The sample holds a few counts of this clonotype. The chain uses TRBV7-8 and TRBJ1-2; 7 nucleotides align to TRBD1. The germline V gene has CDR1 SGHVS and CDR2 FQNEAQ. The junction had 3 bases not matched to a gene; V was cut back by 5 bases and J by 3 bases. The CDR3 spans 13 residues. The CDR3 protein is CASSPGQDYGYTF. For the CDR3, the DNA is TGTGCCAGCAGCCCCGGACAGGACTATGGCTACACCTTC.

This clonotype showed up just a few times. In DNA, the CDR3 is TGTGCCACCCAACGCCTTCGCGGGAACACTGAAGCTTTCTTT. As protein: CATQRLRGNTEAFF. The chain recombines TRBV28 with TRBJ1-1; the D is unclear. This CDR3 is built from 14 residues. Germline lookup yields CDR1 MDHEN and CDR2 SYDVKM. Between the trimmed V and J ends, which lost 10 bases and 1 base, there was a span of 16 bases.

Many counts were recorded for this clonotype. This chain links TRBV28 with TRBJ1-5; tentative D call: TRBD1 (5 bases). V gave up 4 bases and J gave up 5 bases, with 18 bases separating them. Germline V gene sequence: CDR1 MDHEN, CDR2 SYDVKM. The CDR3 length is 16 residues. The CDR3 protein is CASSSHRWGPYQPQHF. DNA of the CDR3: TGTGCCAGCAGTTCTCACCGTTGGGGACCCTATCAGCCCCAGCATTTT.

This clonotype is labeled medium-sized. The CDR3 DNA reads TGTGCCAGCAGTGAGGATCGAAACTTGAATGAGCAGTTCTTC. Translation: CASSEDRNLNEQFF. J is TRBJ2-1 and V is TRBV6-4; D gene uncertain. V was trimmed by 3 bases and J by 7 bases, leaving 13 bases between them. CDR1 is MRHNA and CDR2 is SNTAGT in the germline V gene. The CDR3 consists of 14 residues.

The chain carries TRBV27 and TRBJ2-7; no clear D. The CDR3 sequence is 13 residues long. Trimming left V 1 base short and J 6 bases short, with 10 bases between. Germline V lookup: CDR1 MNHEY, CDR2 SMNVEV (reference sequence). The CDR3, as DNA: TGTGCCAGCAGTTTATTGGAGCAAGCCGAGCAGTACTTC. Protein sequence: CASSLLEQAEQYF.

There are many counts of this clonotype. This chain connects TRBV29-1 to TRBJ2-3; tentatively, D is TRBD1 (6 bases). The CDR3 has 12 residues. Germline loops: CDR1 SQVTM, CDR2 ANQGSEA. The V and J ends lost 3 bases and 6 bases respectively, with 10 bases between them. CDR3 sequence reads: CSVDTRGDTQYF. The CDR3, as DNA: TGCAGCGTTGATACCAGGGGCGATACGCAGTATTTT.